Listed here is a single TCR beta chain. Other DNA variants within this sample encode the same CDR3. The method was immunoSEQ multiplex PCR; TCRdb's version includes in-frame clones alone and lacks a portion of them. Of under 200,000 clones in the sample, more than 70% were seen once. The record originates from a study of blood T cell repertoires in COVID-19. Overall study: Researchers got acute and convalescent COVID-19 samples from the United States, Italy and Spain. PBMCs, B-cell-depleted T cells, or T cells provided the cDNA or gDNA that made up the material.

The origin of this receptor is a man younger than 35 with active or convalescent COVID-19. Sample: peripheral blood.

CDR3 coding DNA: TGTGCCAGCAGTGACAGAAACTATGGCTACACCTTC. As protein: CASSDRNYGYTF. This sequence joins TRBV2 and TRBJ1-2, with D uncertain. The ends were cut back, 3 bases at V and 2 bases at J, with 4 bases in the middle. The CDR3 has 12 amino acids. Germline-derived CDR1 and CDR2 are SNHLY and FYNNEI.